This TCR beta chain was obtained from a study of shared clonotypes between healthy human individuals. Across the whole study: Per donor, three plates held CD4 naive cells, three held CD4 memory, two held CD8 naive and one held CD8 memory.

Points from the study as a whole: Naive subsets generally exceeded memory subsets in estimated richness.

Turning to this clone: Its antigen is undetermined.

The authors split each subset's genomic DNA evenly across several immunoSEQ plates. The repertoire was sequenced with immunoSEQ multiplex PCR; TCRdb's copy has only in-frame clones and lacks some. This table has about 980,000 clones, over 75% appearing once. The CDR3 has 13 amino acids. CDR1 and CDR2 (germline): ENHRY, SYGVKD. V lost 10 bases to trimming and J lost 1 base, with 13 bases between them. The sequenced material came from memory CD4+ T cells sorted from blood. The subset here: CD45RA-negative fraction. The sequence was obtained from a man aged 18 to 30 in good health. This sequence joins TRBV10-3 and TRBJ1-1, with D tentatively TRBD1 (5 bases). CDR3 coding DNA: TGTGCCACCGGGAGGGGAGCGAACACTGAAGCTTTCTTT. It is translated as CATGRGANTEAFF.